This record looks at one T cell receptor (beta chain) sequence and its context. The antigen is not known. This sample is drawn from a study of T cell responses to AZD1222 COVID-19 vaccine. Broader study findings: After two AZD1222 doses, spike-specific TCR breadth and depth rose versus day 0. Dominant at 160-218 and 743-854, vaccine-associated CD4 TCRs also spanned spike.

Measured with immunoSEQ multiplex PCR; TCRdb has only the in-frame clones, and not every one. The profile shows 150,000 or so clones, about 93% of them singletons. The CDR3 contains 15 residues. V was pared by 4 bases and J by 1 base, with 4 bases of the junction left unmatched. Germline CDR1 SGDLS, CDR2 YYNGEE. The V and J genes are TRBV9 and TRBJ2-5; 10 bases are shared with TRBD2. Sequences were derived from peripheral blood, sampled on day 0 of AZD1222 vaccination. The sequence was collected from an adult in good health. The CDR3 region is CASSFSGGLQETQYF. CDR3 coding DNA: TGTGCCAGCAGCTTTAGCGGGGGGCTCCAAGAGACCCAGTACTTC. The variable domain in full, completed from reference TRBV9 and TRBJ2-5, reads DSGVTQTPKHLITATGQRVTLRCSPRSGDLSVYWYQQSLDQGLQFLIQYYNGEERAKGNILERFSAQQFPDLHSELNLSSLELGDSALYFCASSFSGGLQETQYFGPGTRLLVL.